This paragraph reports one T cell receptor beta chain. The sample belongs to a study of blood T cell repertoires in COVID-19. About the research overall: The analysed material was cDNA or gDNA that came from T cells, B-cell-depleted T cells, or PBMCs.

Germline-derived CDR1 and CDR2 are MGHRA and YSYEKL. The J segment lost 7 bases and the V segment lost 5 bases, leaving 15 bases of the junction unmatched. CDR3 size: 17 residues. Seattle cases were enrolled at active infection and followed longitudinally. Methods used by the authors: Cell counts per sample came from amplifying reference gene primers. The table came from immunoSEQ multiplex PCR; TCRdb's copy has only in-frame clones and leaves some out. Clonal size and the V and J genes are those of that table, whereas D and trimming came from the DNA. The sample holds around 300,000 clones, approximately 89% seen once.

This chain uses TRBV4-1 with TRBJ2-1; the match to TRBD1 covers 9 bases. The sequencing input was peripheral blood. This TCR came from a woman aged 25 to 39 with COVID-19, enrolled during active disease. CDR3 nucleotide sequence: TGCGCCAGCAGCTTGCGGACAGGGGCGCACCCAACAAATGAGCAGTTCTTC. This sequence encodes CASSLRTGAHPTNEQFF.